One sample yielded the 23 T cell receptor beta chains listed below, sequenced in a study of blood T cell repertoires in COVID-19. Measured with immunoSEQ multiplex PCR; TCRdb has only the in-frame clones, and not every one. The table has 85,000 to 100,000 clones, roughly 79% seen once. The sample comprised peripheral blood. Every receptor here comes from an older man with COVID-19, enrolled during active disease.

The chain employs TRBV11-3 and TRBJ2-3, with TRBD1 matching 11 bases. Germline V gene sequence: CDR1 SGHNT, CDR2 YENEEA. V dropped 1 base and J dropped 2; count of bases not matched to a gene: 8. The CDR3 runs to 18 residues. This CDR3 is CASSLGTGGALITDTQYF. CDR3 coding DNA: TGTGCCAGCAGCTTAGGGACAGGGGGCGCCTTGATCACAGATACGCAGTATTTT.

The rearrangement joins TRBV2 to TRBJ1-6, with TRBD1 identical over 7 bases. Trimming took 7 bases from V and 9 from J; bases not matched to a gene: 6. The CDR3 runs to 13 residues. CDR1 and CDR2 from the germline V gene are SNHLY and FYNNEI. In DNA, the CDR3 is TGTGCCAGCAACCGGGACAGAACTTCACCCCTCCACTTT. As protein: CASNRDRTSPLHF.

This clone was observed a single time. The chain recombines TRBV27 with TRBJ2-1, with 10 bases identical to TRBD2. The CDR3 covers 15 residues. CDR1 and CDR2 (germline): MNHEY, SMNVEV (reference sequence). V trimming: 5 bases; J trimming: 6 bases; junction bases outside the gene matches: 7. The CDR3 protein is CASSELAGGFNEQFF. The CDR3 region has the DNA TGTGCCAGCAGTGAGTTAGCGGGAGGTTTCAATGAGCAGTTCTTC.

This clone showed up just once. This chain links TRBV18 with TRBJ2-2; the D gene is possibly TRBD2 (6 bases). Trimming took 3 bases from V and 0 from J, leaving 8 bases between them. The germline V gene has CDR1 KGHSH and CDR2 LQKENI. This CDR3 spans 15 amino acids. The CDR3 region has the DNA TGTGCCAGCTCACCGGACTACCCGAACACCGGGGAGCTGTTTTTT. Translation: CASSPDYPNTGELFF.

This sequence joins TRBV10-3 and TRBJ1-6; TRBD1 might be the D (6 bases). Trimming took off 0 bases at V and 10 bases at J, with 13 bases between the two ends. CDR1 ENHRY and CDR2 SYGVKD come from the germline V gene. This CDR3 has 15 amino acids. CDR3 in amino acids: CAISESRGESSPLHF. CDR3 nucleotides: TGTGCCATCAGTGAGTCCAGGGGCGAGAGCTCACCCCTCCACTTT.

This clone was detected only once. This chain uses TRBV6-5 with TRBJ1-3; possibly TRBD1 for D (5 bases). V lost 6 bases, J lost 7 bases, and 19 bases lay in between. The CDR3 is made up of 15 amino acids. Germline CDR1 and CDR2: MNHEY and SVGAGI. DNA of the CDR3: TGTGCCAGCAGGTACACTGGAGGGGCAGGGAACACCATATATTTT. It specifies CASRYTGGAGNTIYF.

This chain links TRBV9 with TRBJ1-2, with TRBD1 matching over 7 bases. With 1 base clipped from V and 4 bases from J, the junction kept 4 bases outside the gene matches. The CDR3 is 14 amino acids. CDR1 SGDLS and CDR2 YYNGEE come from the germline V gene. This chain's CDR3 is CASSVTGDGYGYTF. The DNA for the CDR3 is TGTGCCAGCAGCGTAACAGGGGATGGCTATGGCTACACCTTC.

In nucleotides, the CDR3 is TGTGCTAGTGGTCAGGTTAGGACTGAAGCTTTCTTT. It is translated as CASGQVRTEAFF. The rearrangement links TRBV12-5 to TRBJ1-1; no clear D. CDR1 and CDR2 from the germline V gene are LGHNT and FRNRAP. This CDR3 contains 12 residues. Trimming shortened V by 5 bases and J by 5 bases, and 9 bases separated the two germline ends.

The rearrangement joins TRBV19 to TRBJ1-1, with D uncertain. The CDR3 has 13 residues. CDR1 LNHDA and CDR2 SQIVND come from the germline V gene (reference sequence). Trimming took 3 bases from V and 5 from J, leaving 10 bases between them. The CDR3 DNA reads as TGTGCCAGTAGTATCGAGACAAGAACTGAAGCTTTCTTT. This encodes CASSIETRTEAFF. Full variable domain (rest looked up from reference TRBV19 and TRBJ1-1): DGGITQSPKYLFRKEGQNVTLSCEQNLNHDAMYWYRQDPGQGLRLIYYSQIVNDFQKGDIAEGYSVSREKKESFPLTVTSAQKNPTAFYLCASSIETRTEAFFGQGTRLTVV.

This sequence joins TRBV11-2 and TRBJ1-6, with a weak D call TRBD1 (5 bases). Germline V gene lookup returns CDR1 SGHAT and CDR2 FQNNGV. Trimming removed 3 bases at V and 8 bases at J, with 14 bases between. The CDR3 extends over 15 amino acids. The CDR3 loop reads CASSFSGLPDSPLHF. The DNA of the CDR3 is TGTGCCAGCAGCTTCTCGGGACTCCCGGATTCACCCCTCCACTTT.

The count of this clone is one. The J gene is TRBJ1-1, the V gene TRBV25-1; TRBD1 is a possible D gene (6 bases). V dropped 7 bases and J dropped 1 base, with 13 bases sitting between them. Germline V gene sequence: CDR1 MGHDK, CDR2 SYGVNS. This CDR3 is built from 14 residues. Here the CDR3 reads CASKVSGQNTEAFF. The CDR3 DNA reads TGTGCCAGCAAGGTTTCGGGACAGAACACTGAAGCTTTCTTT.

The chain uses TRBV30 and TRBJ2-7, with a weak D call TRBD1 (6 bases). CDR1 and CDR2 from the germline V gene are GTSNPN and SVGIG (reference sequence). CDR3 size: 12 residues. Trimming left V 0 bases short and J 10 bases short, with 13 bases between. In nucleotides, the CDR3 is TGTGCCTGGAGTGTGAGAAGAGGGACACAGTACTTC. Amino acid sequence: CAWSVRRGTQYF.

Comment on this clone: The sample contains more than one DNA sequence encoding this CDR3. The chain is built from TRBV18 and TRBJ2-5; D possibly corresponds to TRBD1 (5 bases). The V gene's germline CDR1 is KGHSH and CDR2 LQKENI. This CDR3 spans 12 amino acids. Trimming removed 3 bases at V and 4 bases at J, with 6 bases between. The CDR3 region has the DNA TGTGCCAGCTCACCGCAGGGAGAGACCCAGTACTTC. Its translation is CASSPQGETQYF.

In this sample, this clone turned up once. The chain uses TRBV11-3 and TRBJ2-1, with 7 bases aligning to TRBD2. Per the germline V gene, CDR1 is SGHNT and CDR2 is YENEEA. There are 15 residues in the CDR3. Unmatched junction bases numbered 0, after V lost 1 base and J lost 0 bases. The chain's CDR3 is CASSLGGGSYNEQFF. The CDR3 bases are TGTGCCAGCAGCTTAGGCGGGGGCTCCTACAATGAGCAGTTCTTC.

The chain recombines TRBV4-1 with TRBJ2-1, with unresolved D. Trimming took 1 base from V and 1 from J, leaving 11 bases between them. The CDR3 consists of 16 residues. Germline CDR1 MGHRA, CDR2 YSYEKL. CDR3 nucleotide sequence: TGCGCCAGCAGCCAAGGACGAGCGCAATCCTACAATGAGCAGTTCTTC. This codes for CASSQGRAQSYNEQFF.

This clone occurred a few times. The chain joins TRBV2 to TRBJ2-1, with TRBD2 as a possible D gene (7 bases). Germline CDR1 reads SNHLY; CDR2 reads FYNNEI. The CDR3 covers 16 residues. Between the trimmed V and J ends, which lost 6 bases and 1 base, there was a span of 16 bases. In DNA form, the CDR3 reads TGTGCCAGCAGCTTACCGGGGGGCGGGTCCTACAATGAGCAGTTCTTC. Translation: CASSLPGGGSYNEQFF.

This clone was observed once. This chain uses TRBV5-1 with TRBJ2-7; D ambiguous. Germline-derived CDR1 and CDR2 are SGHRS and YFSETQ. Between the trimmed V and J ends, which lost 4 bases and 9 bases, there was a span of 17 bases. CDR3 length: 13 amino acids. The CDR3 is CASSDLLTNGQYF. The CDR3 DNA follows: TGCGCCAGCAGCGATCTCCTAACTAACGGGCAGTACTTC.

The chain uses TRBV30 and TRBJ1-2; the D gene is possibly TRBD1 (5 bases). With 4 bases removed from V and 4 bases from J, the gap between germline ends came to 19 bases. The CDR3 spans 15 residues. The germline CDR1 and CDR2 sequences are GTSNPN and SVGIG (reference sequence). The CDR3 loop reads CAWTTGRQGGYGYTF. The CDR3 region has the DNA TGTGCCTGGACAACCGGCCGGCAGGGAGGCTATGGCTACACCTTC.

This clone was detected a few times. The rearrangement joins TRBV6-1 to TRBJ2-7, with D hard to call. The CDR3 has 12 amino acids. Germline V CDR1 and CDR2: MNHNS, SASEGT. The V end was cut by 3 bases, the J end by 2 bases, with 5 bases between. The CDR3 sequence: CASSERPYEQYF. Here the CDR3 DNA reads TGTGCCAGCAGTGAGCGTCCCTACGAGCAGTACTTC.

The rearrangement uses TRBV23-1 and TRBJ1-6; unclear D gene. TRBV23-1 is noted as an ORF with a role that remains uncertain. Trimming removed 3 bases from V and 2 bases from J, with 11 bases in between. The CDR3 sequence is 16 residues long. CDR3 DNA sequence: TGCGCCAGCAGTCATTTTCTATGCACCTATAATTCACCCCTCCACTTT. Translation: CASSHFLCTYNSPLHF.

This clone was observed once. The V call is TRBV15, the J call TRBJ1-1; D call uncertain. The CDR3 has 14 amino acids. Deletions cut 1 base from V and 3 bases from J, with 9 bases between. CDR1 and CDR2 (germline): LNHNV, YYDKDF (reference sequence). The CDR3 nucleotides are TGTGCCACCAGCAGAGGCGGATTTGACACTGAAGCTTTCTTT. Its translation: CATSRGGFDTEAFF. The variable domain in full, completed from reference TRBV15 and TRBJ1-1, reads DAMVIQNPRYQVTQFGKPVTLSCSQTLNHNVMYWYQQKSSQAPKLLFHYYDKDFNNEADTPDNFQSRRPNTSFCFLDIRSPGLGDTAMYLCATSRGGFDTEAFFGQGTRLTVV.

The chain links TRBV10-3 to TRBJ1-5; 8 bases agree with TRBD1. This CDR3 contains 12 residues. Germline CDR1 and CDR2: ENHRY and SYGVKD. V lost 10 bases and J lost 5; bases outside the gene matches: 4. The CDR3 reads CATQQGDQPQHF. As DNA, the CDR3 is TGTGCCACCCAACAGGGGGATCAGCCCCAGCATTTT.

V is TRBV6-2 or TRBV6-3 and J is TRBJ2-7; 9 bases map to TRBD2. The CDR3 consists of 15 residues. CDR1 and CDR2 (germline): MNHEY, SVGEGT. Trimming cost V 0 bases and J 0 bases; bases outside gene matches: 0. The CDR3 DNA follows: TGTGCCAGCAGTTACTCTAGCGGGGGCTCCTACGAGCAGTACTTC. Protein: CASSYSSGGSYEQYF.